The text below deals with one TCR beta chain. Its antigen is currently unknown. The sample belongs to a study of neoadjuvant anti-PD-1 for oral cavity cancer. The V gene end was trimmed by 4 bases and the J gene end by 1 base; junction bases not matched to a gene: 13. Germline assignment: CDR1 SGHVS and CDR2 FNYEAQ. The CDR3 runs 18 residues. Study-wide results and limits: Non-responders to neoadjuvant nivolumab had significantly more clonal PBMC T cells than responders. Higher pretreatment Treg/Th17 ratios tracked higher pretreatment blood clonality.

Time point reported: after neoadjuvant nivolumab, at surgical resection. PBMC libraries mostly used around 510 ng of input genomic DNA, with six replicates per sample. The table came from immunoSEQ multiplex PCR; TCRdb's copy has only in-frame clones and leaves some out. The data hold about 14,000 clones, with around 74% observed a single time. The receptor comes from a person aged 35-79 years with oral cavity squamous cell carcinoma. The material was PBMCs, obtained after nivolumab (anti-PD-1) treatment. This chain uses TRBV7-6 with TRBJ2-1; the match to TRBD2 covers 7 bases. The CDR3 DNA is TGTGCCAGCAGCTGGGGGACGGTCCAGCGGGGTTCCTACAATGAGCAGTTCTTC. Encoded protein: CASSWGTVQRGSYNEQFF.